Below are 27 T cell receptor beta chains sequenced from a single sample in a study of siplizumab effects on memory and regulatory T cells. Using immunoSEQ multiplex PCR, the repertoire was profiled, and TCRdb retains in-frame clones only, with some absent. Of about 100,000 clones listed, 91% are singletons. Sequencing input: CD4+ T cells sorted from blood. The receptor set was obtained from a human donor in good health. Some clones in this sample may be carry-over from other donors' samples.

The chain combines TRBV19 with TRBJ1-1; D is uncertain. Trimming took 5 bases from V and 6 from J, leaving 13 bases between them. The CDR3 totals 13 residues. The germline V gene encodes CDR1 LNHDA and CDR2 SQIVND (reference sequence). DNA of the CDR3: TGTGCCAGTAGTGACGACCGGGCCGCTGAAGCTTTCTTT. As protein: CASSDDRAAEAFF.

Here the CDR3 reads CASSLATSGSFNEQFF. The CDR3 bases are TGTGCCAGCAGCTTAGCGACTAGCGGGAGTTTTAATGAGCAGTTCTTC. This chain uses TRBV7-2 with TRBJ2-1; 12 nucleotides line up with TRBD2. V gave up 0 bases and J gave up 7 bases; unmatched junction bases: 4. From germline, CDR1 is SGHTA and CDR2 FQGNSA. This CDR3 contains 16 residues.

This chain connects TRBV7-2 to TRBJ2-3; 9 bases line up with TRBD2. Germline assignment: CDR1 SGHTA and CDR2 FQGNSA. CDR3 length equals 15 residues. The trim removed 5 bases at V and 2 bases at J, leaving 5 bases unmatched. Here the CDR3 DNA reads TGTGCCAGCAGCGTCCTAGCGGGACCCACAGATACGCAGTATTTT. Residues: CASSVLAGPTDTQYF.

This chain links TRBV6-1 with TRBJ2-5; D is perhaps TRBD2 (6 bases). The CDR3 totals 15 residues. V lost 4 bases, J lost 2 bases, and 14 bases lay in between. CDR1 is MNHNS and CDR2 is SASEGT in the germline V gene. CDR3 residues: CASSGDWRVQETQYF. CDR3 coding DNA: TGTGCCAGCAGTGGGGACTGGCGGGTACAAGAGACCCAGTACTTC.

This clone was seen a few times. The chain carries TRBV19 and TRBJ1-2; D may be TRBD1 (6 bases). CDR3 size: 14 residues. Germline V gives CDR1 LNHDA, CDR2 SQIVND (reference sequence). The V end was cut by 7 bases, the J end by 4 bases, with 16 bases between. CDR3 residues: CASTPDSGGYGYTF. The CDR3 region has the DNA TGTGCCAGTACCCCGGACAGCGGCGGCTATGGCTACACCTTC.

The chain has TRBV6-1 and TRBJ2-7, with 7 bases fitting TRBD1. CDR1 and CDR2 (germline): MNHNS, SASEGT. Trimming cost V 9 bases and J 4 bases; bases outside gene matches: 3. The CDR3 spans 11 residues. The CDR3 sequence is CASYRGYEQYF. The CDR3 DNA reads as TGTGCCAGTTACAGGGGATACGAGCAGTACTTC.

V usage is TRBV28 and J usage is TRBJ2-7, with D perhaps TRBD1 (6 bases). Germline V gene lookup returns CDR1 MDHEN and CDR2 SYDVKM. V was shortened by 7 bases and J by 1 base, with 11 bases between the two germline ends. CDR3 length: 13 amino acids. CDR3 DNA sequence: TGTGCCAGCACGAGGCAGGGGTCCTACGAGCAGTACTTC. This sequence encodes CASTRQGSYEQYF. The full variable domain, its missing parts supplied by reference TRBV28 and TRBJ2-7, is DVKVTQSSRYLVKRTGEKVFLECVQDMDHENMFWYRQDPGLGLRLIYFSYDVKMKEKGDIPEGYSVSREKKERFSLILESASTNQTSMYLCASTRQGSYEQYFGPGTRLTVT.

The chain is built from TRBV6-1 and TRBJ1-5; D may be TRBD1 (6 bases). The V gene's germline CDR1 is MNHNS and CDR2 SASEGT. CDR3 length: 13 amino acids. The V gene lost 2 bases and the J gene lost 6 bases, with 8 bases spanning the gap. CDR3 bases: TGTGCCAGCAGTGAATCCAGGGGTCAGCCCCAGCATTTT. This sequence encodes CASSESRGQPQHF.

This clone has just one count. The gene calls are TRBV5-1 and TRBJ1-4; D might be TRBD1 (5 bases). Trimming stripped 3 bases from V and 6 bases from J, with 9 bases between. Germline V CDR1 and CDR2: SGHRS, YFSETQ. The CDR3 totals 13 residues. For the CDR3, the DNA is TGCGCCAGCAGCTACAGAGGGGATGAAAAACTGTTTTTT. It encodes CASSYRGDEKLFF.

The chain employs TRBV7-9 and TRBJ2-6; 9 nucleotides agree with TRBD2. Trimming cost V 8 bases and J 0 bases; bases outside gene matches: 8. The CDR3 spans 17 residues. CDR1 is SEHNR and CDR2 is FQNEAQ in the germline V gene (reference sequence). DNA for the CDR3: TGTGCCAGCGGACGGACTAGCGTTCTCTCTGGGGCCAACGTCCTGACTTTC. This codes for CASGRTSVLSGANVLTF.

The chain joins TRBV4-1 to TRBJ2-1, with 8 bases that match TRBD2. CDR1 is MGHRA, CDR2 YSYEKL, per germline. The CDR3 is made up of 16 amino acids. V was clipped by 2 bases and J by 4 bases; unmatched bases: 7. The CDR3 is CASSQIGRASYNEQFF. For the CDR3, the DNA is TGCGCCAGCAGCCAAATCGGGAGGGCCAGTTACAATGAGCAGTTCTTC.

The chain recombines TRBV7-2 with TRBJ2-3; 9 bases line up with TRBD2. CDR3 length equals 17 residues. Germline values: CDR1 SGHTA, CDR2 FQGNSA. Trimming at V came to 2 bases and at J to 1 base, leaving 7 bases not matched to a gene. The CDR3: CASSLKAGGVGTDTQYF. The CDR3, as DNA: TGTGCCAGCAGCTTAAAAGCGGGAGGAGTGGGCACAGATACGCAGTATTTT.

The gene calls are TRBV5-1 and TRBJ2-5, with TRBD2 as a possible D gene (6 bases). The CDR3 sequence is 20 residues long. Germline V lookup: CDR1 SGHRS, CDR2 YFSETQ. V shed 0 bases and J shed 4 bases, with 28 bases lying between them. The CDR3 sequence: CASSLDYRQMGDSVGETQYF. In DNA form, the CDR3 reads TGCGCCAGCAGCTTGGATTATCGCCAGATGGGGGACTCAGTAGGAGAGACCCAGTACTTC.

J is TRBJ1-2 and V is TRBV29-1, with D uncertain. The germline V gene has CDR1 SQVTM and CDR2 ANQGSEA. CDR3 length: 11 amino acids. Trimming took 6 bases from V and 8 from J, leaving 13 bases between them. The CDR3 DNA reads TGCAGCGTCCCTCTGGGCGGGGGCTACACCTTC. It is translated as CSVPLGGGYTF.

The CDR3 nucleotides are TGTGCCAGCGCCCAATCCGGTATAGGAGGGAGGCAGACCCAGTACTTC. Amino acid sequence: CASAQSGIGGRQTQYF. This chain joins TRBV25-1 and TRBJ2-5; possible D gene TRBD2, 6 bases. V lost 8 bases and J 6 bases, leaving 25 bases between the germline ends. The CDR3 sequence is 16 residues long. Looked up from germline, CDR1 is MGHDK and CDR2 is SYGVNS.

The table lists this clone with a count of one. In DNA form, the CDR3 reads TGTGCCACCAGCCTTCTCGGGACGCCCAGCTACGAGCAGTACTTC. Protein: CATSLLGTPSYEQYF. The rearrangement uses TRBV15 and TRBJ2-7, with D perhaps matching TRBD1 or TRBD2 (5 bases each). Looked up from germline, CDR1 is LNHNV and CDR2 is YYDKDF (reference sequence). V dropped 5 bases and J dropped 3 bases, with 17 bases sitting between them. This CDR3 is built from 15 residues.

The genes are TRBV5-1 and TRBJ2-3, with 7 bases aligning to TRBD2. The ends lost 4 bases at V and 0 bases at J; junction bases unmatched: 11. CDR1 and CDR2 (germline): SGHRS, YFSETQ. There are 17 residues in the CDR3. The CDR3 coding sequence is TGCGCCAGCAGCGCGCCGGGGGGAAAACTTAGCACAGATACGCAGTATTTT. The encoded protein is CASSAPGGKLSTDTQYF.

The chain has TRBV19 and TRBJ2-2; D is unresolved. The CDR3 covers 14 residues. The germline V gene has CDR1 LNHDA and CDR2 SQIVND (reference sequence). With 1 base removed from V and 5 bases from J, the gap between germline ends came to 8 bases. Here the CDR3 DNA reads TGTGCCAGTAGTATAGGGGCCACTACCGGGGAGCTGTTTTTT. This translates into CASSIGATTGELFF.

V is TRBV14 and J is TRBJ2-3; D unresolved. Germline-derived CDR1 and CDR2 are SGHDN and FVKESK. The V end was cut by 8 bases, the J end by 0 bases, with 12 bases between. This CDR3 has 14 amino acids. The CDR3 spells CASGLSLSTDTQYF. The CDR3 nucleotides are TGTGCCAGCGGCTTATCTCTAAGCACAGATACGCAGTATTTT.

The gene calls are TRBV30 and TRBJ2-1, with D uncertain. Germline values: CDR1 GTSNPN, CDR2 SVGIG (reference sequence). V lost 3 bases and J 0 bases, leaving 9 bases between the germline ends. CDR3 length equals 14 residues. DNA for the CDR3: TGTGCCTGGAGCCGTAGGAGCTCCTACAATGAGCAGTTCTTC. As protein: CAWSRRSSYNEQFF.

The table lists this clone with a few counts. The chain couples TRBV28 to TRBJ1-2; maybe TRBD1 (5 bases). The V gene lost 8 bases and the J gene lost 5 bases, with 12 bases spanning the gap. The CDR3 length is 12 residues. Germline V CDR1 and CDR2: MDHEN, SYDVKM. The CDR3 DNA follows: TGTGCCAGCTATACGACAGCTTATGGCTACACCTTC. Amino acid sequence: CASYTTAYGYTF.

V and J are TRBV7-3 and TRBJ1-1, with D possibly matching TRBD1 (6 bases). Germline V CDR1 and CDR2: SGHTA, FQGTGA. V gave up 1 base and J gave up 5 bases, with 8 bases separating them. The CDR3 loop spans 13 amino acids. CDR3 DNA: TGTGCCAGCAGCTTAAAAGGGACAACTGAAGCTTTCTTT. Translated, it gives CASSLKGTTEAFF.

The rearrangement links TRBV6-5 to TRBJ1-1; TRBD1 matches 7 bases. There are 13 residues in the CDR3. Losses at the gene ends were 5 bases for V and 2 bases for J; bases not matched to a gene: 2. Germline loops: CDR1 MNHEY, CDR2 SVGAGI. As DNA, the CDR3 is TGTGCCAGCAGTGGGACAGCAAACACTGAAGCTTTCTTT. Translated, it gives CASSGTANTEAFF.

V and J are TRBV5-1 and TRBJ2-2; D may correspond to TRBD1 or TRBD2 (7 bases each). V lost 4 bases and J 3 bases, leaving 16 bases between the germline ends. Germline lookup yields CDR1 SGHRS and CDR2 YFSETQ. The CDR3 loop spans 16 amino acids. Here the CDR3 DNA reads TGCGCCAGCAGCCCCCGACAGGGAGGGGACACCGGGGAGCTGTTTTTT. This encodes CASSPRQGGDTGELFF.

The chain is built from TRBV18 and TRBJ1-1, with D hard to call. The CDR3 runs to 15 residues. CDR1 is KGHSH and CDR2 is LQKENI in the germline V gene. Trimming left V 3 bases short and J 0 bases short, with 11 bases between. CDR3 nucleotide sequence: TGTGCCAGCTCACCGTACCAGCCGATGAACACTGAAGCTTTCTTT. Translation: CASSPYQPMNTEAFF.

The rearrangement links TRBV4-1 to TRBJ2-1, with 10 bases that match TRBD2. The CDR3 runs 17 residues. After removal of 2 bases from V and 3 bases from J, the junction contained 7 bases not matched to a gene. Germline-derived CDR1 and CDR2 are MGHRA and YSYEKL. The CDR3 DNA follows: TGCGCCAGCAGCCAATCTATCACTAGCGGGATCTACAATGAGCAGTTCTTC. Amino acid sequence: CASSQSITSGIYNEQFF.

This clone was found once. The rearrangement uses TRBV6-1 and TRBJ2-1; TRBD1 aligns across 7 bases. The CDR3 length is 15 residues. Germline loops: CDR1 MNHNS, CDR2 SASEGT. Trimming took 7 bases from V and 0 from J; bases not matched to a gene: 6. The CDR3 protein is CASNIGTVSYNEQFF. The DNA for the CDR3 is TGTGCCAGCAATATCGGGACAGTCTCCTACAATGAGCAGTTCTTC.